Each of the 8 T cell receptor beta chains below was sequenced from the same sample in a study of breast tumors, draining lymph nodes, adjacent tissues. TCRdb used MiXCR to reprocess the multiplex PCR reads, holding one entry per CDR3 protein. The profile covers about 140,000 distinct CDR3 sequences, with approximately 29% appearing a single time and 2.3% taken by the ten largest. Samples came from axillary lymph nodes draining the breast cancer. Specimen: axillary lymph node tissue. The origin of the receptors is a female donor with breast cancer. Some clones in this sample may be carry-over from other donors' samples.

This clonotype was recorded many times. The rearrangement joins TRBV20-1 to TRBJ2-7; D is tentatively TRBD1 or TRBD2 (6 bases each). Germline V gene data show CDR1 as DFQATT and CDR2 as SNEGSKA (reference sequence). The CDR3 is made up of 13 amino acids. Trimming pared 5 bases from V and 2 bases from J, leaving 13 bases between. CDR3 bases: TGCAGTGCTCTAGGGGGGAGAGCCTACGAGCAGTACTTC. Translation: CSALGGRAYEQYF.

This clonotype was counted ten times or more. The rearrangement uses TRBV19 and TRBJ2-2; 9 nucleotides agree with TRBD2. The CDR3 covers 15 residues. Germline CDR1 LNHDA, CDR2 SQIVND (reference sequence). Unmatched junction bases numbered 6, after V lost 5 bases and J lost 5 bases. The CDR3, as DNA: TGTGCCAGTAGTCTCCCTAGCGGGGCTACCGGGGAGCTGTTTTTT. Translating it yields CASSLPSGATGELFF.

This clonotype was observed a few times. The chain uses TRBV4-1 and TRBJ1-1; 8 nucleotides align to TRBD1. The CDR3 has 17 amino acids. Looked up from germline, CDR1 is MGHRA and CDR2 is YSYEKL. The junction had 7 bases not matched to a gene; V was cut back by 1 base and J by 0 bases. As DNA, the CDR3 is TGCGCCAGCAGCCAAGGGACAGGGCGAACCCTGAACACTGAAGCTTTCTTT. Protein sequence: CASSQGTGRTLNTEAFF.

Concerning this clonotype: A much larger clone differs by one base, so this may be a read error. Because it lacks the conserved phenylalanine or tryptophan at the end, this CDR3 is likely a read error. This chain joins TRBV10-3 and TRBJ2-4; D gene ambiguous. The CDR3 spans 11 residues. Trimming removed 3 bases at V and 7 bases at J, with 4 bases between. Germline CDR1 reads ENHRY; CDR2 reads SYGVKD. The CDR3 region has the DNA TGTGCCATCAGTGATTTGAACATTCAGTACCTC. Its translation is CAISDLNIQYL.

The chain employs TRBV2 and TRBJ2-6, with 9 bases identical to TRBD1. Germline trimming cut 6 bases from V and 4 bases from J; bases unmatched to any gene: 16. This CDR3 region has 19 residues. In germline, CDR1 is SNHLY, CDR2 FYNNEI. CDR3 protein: CASSVSWTGDSKGANVLTF. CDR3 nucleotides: TGTGCCAGCAGCGTGAGCTGGACAGGGGATTCTAAGGGGGCCAACGTCCTGACTTTC.

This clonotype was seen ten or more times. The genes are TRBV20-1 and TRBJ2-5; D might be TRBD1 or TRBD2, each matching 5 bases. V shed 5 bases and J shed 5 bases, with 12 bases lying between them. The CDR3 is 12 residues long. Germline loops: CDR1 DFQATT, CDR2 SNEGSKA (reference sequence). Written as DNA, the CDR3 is TGCAGTGCTCCCGGGGACGGGGAGACCCAGTACTTC. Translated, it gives CSAPGDGETQYF.

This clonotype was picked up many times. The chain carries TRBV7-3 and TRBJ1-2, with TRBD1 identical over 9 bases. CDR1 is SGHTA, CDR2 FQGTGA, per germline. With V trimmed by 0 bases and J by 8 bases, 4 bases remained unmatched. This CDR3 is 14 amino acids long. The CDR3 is CASSLTGTGKGYTF. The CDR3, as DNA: TGTGCCAGCAGCTTAACCGGGACAGGGAAAGGCTACACCTTC.

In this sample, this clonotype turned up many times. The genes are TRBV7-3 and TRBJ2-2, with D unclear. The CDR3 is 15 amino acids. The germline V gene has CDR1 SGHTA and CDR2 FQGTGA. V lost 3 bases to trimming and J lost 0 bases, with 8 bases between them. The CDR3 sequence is CASSFAHTNTGELFF. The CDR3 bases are TGTGCCAGCAGCTTCGCACACACGAACACCGGGGAGCTGTTTTTT.